This entry describes one T cell receptor (beta chain). No antigen is known for it. This sample is drawn from a study of CD8 T cells in ankylosing spondylitis. The CDR3 length is 15 residues. V gave up 4 bases and J gave up 2 bases; unmatched junction bases: 3. Germline V CDR1 and CDR2: SGHVS, FNYEAQ. Libraries for TCR beta were made by quantitative 5'-RACE with molecular barcodes. TCRdb fed the 5' RACE reads into MiXCR, producing one record per CDR3 protein. The sample holds roughly 130,000 distinct CDR3 sequences; approximately 14% are singletons and the top ten take 2.5% to 3.5%. Study-level findings and limits: From matched ankylosing spondylitis synovial fluid, disease-linked clones were reportedly recovered at significantly enriched levels.

This TCR derives from a female donor with ankylosing spondylitis or in good health (not recorded which). The sample consisted of blood, either unsorted or a sorted T cell fraction (not recorded which). The chain is built from TRBV7-6 and TRBJ2-3; 10 positions agree with TRBD2. CDR3 residues: CASSWTSGPTDTQYF. The CDR3, as DNA: TGTGCCAGCAGCTGGACTAGCGGCCCCACAGATACGCAGTATTTT.